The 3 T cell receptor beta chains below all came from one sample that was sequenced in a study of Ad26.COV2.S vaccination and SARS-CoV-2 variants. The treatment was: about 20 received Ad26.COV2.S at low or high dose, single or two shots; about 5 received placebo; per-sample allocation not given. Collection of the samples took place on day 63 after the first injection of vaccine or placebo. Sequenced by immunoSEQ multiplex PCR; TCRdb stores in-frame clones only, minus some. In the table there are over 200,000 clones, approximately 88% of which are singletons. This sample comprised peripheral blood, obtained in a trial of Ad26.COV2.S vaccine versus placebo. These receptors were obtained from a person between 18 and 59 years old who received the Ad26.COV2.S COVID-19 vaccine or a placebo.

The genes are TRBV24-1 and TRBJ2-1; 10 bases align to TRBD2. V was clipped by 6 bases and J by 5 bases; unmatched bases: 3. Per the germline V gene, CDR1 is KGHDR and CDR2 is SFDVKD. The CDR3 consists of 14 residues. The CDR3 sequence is CATSKSGGDNEQFF. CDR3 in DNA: TGTGCCACCAGTAAGAGCGGGGGGGACAATGAGCAGTTCTTC.

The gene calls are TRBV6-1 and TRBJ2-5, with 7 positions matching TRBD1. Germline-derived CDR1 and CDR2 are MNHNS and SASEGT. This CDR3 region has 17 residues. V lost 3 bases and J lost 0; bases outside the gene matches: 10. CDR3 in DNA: TGTGCCAGCAGTGAGCACAGGGGCCGGGGTAACCAAGAGACCCAGTACTTC. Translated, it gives CASSEHRGRGNQETQYF.

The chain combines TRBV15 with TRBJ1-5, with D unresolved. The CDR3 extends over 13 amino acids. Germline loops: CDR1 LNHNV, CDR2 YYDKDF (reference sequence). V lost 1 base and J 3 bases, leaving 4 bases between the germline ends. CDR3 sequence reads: CATSRGVNQPQHF. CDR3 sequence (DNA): TGTGCCACCAGCAGAGGGGTCAATCAGCCCCAGCATTTT.